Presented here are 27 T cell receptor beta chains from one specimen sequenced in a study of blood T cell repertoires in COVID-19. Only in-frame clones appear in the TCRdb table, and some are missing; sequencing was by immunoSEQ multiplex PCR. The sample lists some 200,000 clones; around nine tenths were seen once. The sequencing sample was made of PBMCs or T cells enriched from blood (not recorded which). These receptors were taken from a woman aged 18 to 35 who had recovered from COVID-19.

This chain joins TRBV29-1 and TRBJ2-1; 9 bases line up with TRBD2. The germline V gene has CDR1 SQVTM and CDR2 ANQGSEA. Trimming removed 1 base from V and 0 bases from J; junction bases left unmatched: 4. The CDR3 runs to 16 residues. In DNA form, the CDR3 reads TGCAGCGTTGAAGGTCTAGCGGGGAGCTCCTACAATGAGCAGTTCTTC. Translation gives CSVEGLAGSSYNEQFF.

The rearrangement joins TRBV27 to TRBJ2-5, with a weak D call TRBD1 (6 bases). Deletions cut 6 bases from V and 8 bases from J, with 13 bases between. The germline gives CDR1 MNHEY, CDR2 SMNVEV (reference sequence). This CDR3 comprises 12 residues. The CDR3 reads CASRTQDRTQYF. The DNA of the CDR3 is TGTGCCAGCAGGACCCAGGACAGAACCCAGTACTTC.

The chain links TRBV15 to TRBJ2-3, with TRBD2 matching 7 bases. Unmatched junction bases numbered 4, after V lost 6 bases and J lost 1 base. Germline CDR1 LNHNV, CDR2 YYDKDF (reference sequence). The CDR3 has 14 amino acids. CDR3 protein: CATRAGLGTDTQYF. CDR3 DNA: TGTGCCACCAGAGCGGGGTTGGGCACAGATACGCAGTATTTT. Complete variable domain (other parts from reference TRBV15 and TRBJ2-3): DAMVIQNPRYQVTQFGKPVTLSCSQTLNHNVMYWYQQKSSQAPKLLFHYYDKDFNNEADTPDNFQSRRPNTSFCFLDIRSPGLGDTAMYLCATRAGLGTDTQYFGPGTRLTVL.

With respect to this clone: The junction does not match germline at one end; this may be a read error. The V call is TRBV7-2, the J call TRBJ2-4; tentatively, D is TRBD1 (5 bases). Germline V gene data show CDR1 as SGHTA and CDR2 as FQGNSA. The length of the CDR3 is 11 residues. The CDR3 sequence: CASSTRESGCF. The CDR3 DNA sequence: TGTGCCAGCAGCACCAGGGAATCCGGGTGCTTC.

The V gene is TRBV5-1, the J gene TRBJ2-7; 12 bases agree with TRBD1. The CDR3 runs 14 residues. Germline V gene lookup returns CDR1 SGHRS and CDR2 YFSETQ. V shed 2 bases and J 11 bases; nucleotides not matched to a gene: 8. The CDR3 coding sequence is TGCGCCAGCAGCTTCTCCGGGACAGGGGGCGGCAAGTACTTC. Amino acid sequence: CASSFSGTGGGKYF.

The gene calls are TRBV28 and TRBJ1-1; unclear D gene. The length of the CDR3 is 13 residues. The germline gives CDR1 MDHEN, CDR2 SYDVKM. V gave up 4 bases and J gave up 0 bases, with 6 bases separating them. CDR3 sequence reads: CASSSHLNTEAFF. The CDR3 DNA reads TGTGCCAGCAGTTCCCACTTGAACACTGAAGCTTTCTTT.

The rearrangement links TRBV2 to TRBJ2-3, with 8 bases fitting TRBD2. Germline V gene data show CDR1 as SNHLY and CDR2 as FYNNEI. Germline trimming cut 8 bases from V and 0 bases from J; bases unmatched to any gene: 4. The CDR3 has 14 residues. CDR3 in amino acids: CASGASGSTDTQYF. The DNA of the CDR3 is TGTGCCAGCGGGGCTAGCGGGAGCACAGATACGCAGTATTTT.

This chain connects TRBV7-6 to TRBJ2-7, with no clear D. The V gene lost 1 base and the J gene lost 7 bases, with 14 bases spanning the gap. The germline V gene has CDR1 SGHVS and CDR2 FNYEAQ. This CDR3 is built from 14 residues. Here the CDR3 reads CASSLGASVEEQYF. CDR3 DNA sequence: TGTGCCAGCAGCTTAGGGGCCTCGGTAGAGGAGCAGTACTTC.

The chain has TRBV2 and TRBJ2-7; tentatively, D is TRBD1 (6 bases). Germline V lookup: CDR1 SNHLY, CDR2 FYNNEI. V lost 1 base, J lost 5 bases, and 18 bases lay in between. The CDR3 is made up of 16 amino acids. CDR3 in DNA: TGTGCCAGCAGTGAAGTCTTGGACAGCCCTCGTGACGAGCAGTACTTC. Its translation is CASSEVLDSPRDEQYF.

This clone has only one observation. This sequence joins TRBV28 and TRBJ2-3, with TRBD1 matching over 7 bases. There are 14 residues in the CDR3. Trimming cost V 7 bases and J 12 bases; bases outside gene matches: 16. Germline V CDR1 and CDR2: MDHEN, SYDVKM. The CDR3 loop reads CASNPPRTGRRQYF. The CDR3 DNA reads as TGTGCCAGCAACCCCCCTAGGACAGGCCGGCGACAGTATTTT.

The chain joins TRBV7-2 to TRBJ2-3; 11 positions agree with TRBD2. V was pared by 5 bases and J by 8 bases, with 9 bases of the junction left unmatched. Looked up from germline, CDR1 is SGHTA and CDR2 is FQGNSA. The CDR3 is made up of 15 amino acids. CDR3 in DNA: TGTGCCAGCAGCACTACTAGCGGGAGTGTGGGTACGCAGTATTTT. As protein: CASSTTSGSVGTQYF.

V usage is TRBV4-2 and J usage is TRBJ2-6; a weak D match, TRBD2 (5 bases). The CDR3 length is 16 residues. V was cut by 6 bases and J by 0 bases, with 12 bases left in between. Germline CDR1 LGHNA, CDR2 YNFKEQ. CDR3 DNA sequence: TGTGCCAGCAGTCCCGAAGCGGACTCTGGGGCCAACGTCCTGACTTTC. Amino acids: CASSPEADSGANVLTF.

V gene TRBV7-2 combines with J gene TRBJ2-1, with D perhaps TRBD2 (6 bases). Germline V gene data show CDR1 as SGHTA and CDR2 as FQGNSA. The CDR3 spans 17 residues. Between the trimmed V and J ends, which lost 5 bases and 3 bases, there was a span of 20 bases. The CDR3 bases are TGTGCCAGCAGCCATTATGCGGGTAGCGGCAACTACAATGAGCAGTTCTTC. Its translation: CASSHYAGSGNYNEQFF.

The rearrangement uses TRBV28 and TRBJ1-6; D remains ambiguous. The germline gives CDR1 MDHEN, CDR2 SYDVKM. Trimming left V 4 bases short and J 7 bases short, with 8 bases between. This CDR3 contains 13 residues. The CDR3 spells CASSYLLNSPLHF. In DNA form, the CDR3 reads TGTGCCAGCAGTTACTTGCTGAATTCACCCCTCCACTTT.

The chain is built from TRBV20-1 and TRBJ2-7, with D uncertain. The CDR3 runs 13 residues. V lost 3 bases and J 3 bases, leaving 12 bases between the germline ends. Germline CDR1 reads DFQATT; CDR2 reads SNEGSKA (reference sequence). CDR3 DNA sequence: TGCAGTGCTAGTGAGGCGGTGGACTACGAGCAGTACTTC. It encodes CSASEAVDYEQYF.

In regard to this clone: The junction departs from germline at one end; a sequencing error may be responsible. The CDR3 is CASSQVPGAASSF. CDR3 sequence (DNA): TGCGCCAGCAGCCAAGTGCCAGGCGCTGCTTCCTCCTTC. The rearrangement joins TRBV4-1 to TRBJ1-2, with no clear D. Germline loops: CDR1 MGHRA, CDR2 YSYEKL. CDR3 length: 13 residues.

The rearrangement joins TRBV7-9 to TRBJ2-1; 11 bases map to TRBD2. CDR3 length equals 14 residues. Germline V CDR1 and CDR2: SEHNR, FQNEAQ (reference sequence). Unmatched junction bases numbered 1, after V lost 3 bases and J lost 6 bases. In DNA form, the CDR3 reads TGTGCCAGCAGCTTCGGACTAGCGGGCAATGAGCAGTTCTTC. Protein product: CASSFGLAGNEQFF.

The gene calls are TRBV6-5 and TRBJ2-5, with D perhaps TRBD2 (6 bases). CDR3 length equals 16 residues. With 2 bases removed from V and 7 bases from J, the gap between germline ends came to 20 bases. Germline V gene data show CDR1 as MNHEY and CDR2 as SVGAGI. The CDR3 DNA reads TGTGCCAGCAGTTACGGCAGTGGGGACTTGGGAGGGACCCAGTACTTC. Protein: CASSYGSGDLGGTQYF.

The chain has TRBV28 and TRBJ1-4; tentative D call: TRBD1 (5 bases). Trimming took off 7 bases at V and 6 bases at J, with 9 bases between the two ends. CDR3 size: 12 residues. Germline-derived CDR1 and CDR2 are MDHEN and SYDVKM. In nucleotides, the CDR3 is TGTGCCAGCAAGGGGATATATGAAAAACTGTTTTTT. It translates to CASKGIYEKLFF.

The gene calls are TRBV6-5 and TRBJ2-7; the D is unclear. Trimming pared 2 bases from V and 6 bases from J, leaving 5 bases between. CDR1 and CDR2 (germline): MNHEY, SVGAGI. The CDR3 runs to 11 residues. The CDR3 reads CASSYVGEQYF. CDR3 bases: TGTGCCAGCAGTTACGTCGGCGAGCAGTACTTC.

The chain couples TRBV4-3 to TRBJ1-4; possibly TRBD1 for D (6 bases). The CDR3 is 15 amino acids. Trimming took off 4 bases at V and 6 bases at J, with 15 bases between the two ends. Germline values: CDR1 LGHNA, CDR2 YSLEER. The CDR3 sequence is CASSPRDTAHEKLFF. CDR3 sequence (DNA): TGCGCCAGCAGCCCTAGGGACACGGCCCATGAAAAACTGTTTTTT.

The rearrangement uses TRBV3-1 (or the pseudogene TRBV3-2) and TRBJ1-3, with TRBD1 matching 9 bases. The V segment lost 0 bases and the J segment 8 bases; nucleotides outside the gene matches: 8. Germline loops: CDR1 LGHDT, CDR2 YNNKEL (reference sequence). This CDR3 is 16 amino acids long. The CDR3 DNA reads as TGTGCCAGCAGCCAAGATAGCTGGACAGGGGTCGACACCATATATTTT. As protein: CASSQDSWTGVDTIYF.

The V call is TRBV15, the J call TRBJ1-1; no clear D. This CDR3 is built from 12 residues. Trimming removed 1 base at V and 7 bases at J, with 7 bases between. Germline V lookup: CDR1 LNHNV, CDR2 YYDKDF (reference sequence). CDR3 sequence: CATSRGQIEAFF. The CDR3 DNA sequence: TGTGCCACCAGCAGAGGACAAATTGAAGCTTTCTTT.

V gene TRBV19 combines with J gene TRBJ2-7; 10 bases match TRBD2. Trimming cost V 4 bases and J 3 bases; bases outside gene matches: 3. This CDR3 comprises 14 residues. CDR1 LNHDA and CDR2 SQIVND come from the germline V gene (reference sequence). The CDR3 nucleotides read TGTGCCAGTAGTACCGCTAGCGGGAGCTACGAGCAGTACTTC. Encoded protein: CASSTASGSYEQYF.

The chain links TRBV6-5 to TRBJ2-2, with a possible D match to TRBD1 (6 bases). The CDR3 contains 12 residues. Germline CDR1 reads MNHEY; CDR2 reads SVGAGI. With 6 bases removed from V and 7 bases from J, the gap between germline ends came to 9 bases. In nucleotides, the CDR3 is TGTGCCAGCAGAGGGGGTGGCGGGGAGCTGTTTTTT. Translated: CASRGGGGELFF.

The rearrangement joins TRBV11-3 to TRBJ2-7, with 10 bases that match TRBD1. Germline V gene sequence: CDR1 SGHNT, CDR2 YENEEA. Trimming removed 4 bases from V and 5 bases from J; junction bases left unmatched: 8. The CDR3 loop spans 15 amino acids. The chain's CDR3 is CASSSGDRGLDEQYF. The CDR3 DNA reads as TGTGCCAGCAGCTCCGGAGACAGGGGGCTGGACGAGCAGTACTTC.

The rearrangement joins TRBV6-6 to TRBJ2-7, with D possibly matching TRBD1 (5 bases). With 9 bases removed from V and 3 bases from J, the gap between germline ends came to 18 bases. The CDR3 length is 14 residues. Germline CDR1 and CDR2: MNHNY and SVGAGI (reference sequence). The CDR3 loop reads CASHSSTGGYEQYF. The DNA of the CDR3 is TGTGCCAGTCATTCCTCTACAGGCGGCTACGAGCAGTACTTC.